Described below is a single TCR beta chain sequence and its context. The antigen is not known. The source of the sample is a study of blood T cells in healthy people across ages. The CDR3 length is 16 residues. Germline-derived CDR1 and CDR2 are LNHDA and SQIVND (reference sequence). V shed 4 bases and J 1 base; nucleotides not matched to a gene: 9. Overall study findings and caveats: Versus aged donors, long-lived donors had higher diversity and more naive CD4+ cells.

PCR was performed a second time for 7 to 11 cycles using a sample-barcoded 5' primer and a J-beta primer mix. TCRdb independently ran MiXCR on the 5' RACE reads; one entry per CDR3 protein. The sample records approximately 680,000 distinct CDR3 sequences, around 32% being singletons. The chain employs TRBV19 and TRBJ2-5, with 7 bases matching TRBD1. This TCR was sampled from a woman older than 75 in good health. Input material: blood. The CDR3 DNA follows: TGTGCCAGTAGTAACGGACAGGCTGAATTCCAAGAGACCCAGTACTTC. Translation: CASSNGQAEFQETQYF.